The 23 T cell receptor beta chains reported below all come from one sample, sequenced in a study of T cells in Graves' hyperthyroidism and ophthalmopathy. Amplification yielded TCR beta CDR3 regions, with RNA transcripts as the source. HTBI primers drove first-round RT-PCR of the TCR CDR3. MiXCR was run by TCRdb on the multiplex PCR reads, yielding one entry per CDR3 protein. The sample yields about 360,000 distinct CDR3 sequences, 15% to 20% seen once. Sequencing input: blood. All receptors derive from a woman aged 18-35 years with Graves' hyperthyroidism.

This clonotype has at least ten counts. The chain employs TRBV7-3 and TRBJ1-1, with a tentative D call TRBD1 (5 bases). CDR1 SGHTA and CDR2 FQGTGA come from the germline V gene. Trimming stripped 0 bases from V and 1 base from J, with 6 bases between. The CDR3 loop spans 14 amino acids. The CDR3 region has the DNA TGTGCCAGCAGCTTAACGGGGGGGAACACTGAAGCTTTCTTT. Translated, it gives CASSLTGGNTEAFF.

V is TRBV20-1 and J is TRBJ2-5, with D maybe TRBD2 (5 bases). This CDR3 is 12 amino acids long. Trimming stripped 3 bases from V and 5 bases from J, with 10 bases between. Germline CDR1 reads DFQATT; CDR2 reads SNEGSKA (reference sequence). In DNA form, the CDR3 reads TGCAGTGCTAGGTCCGGGATGGAGACCCAGTACTTC. This codes for CSARSGMETQYF.

This clonotype was picked up a small number of times. This sequence joins TRBV6-7 and TRBJ2-4; D is perhaps TRBD1 (6 bases). TRBV6-7 is an ORF; its function is uncertain. This CDR3 has 19 residues. V lost 10 bases, J lost 4 bases, and 32 bases lay in between. The CDR3 loop reads CAILVTPQPGQPEKNIQYF. The DNA of the CDR3 is TGTGCCATACTAGTTACCCCCCAACCGGGACAACCGGAGAAAAACATTCAGTACTTC.

Regarding this clonotype: A clone one base away is much larger, so this may be a read error. V and J are TRBV6-1 and TRBJ2-5, with D perhaps TRBD1 (5 bases). The germline V gene encodes CDR1 MNHNS and CDR2 SASEGT. The CDR3 has 14 amino acids. This CDR3 reads CASSPLSGQVTQYF. DNA of the CDR3: TGTGCCAGCAGCCCCTTGTCCGGACAAGTGACCCAGTACTTC.

This clonotype was counted many times. This chain joins TRBV5-1 and TRBJ1-2; D might be TRBD1 (5 bases). The germline V gene has CDR1 SGHRS and CDR2 YFSETQ. There are 15 residues in the CDR3. Trimming cost V 0 bases and J 2 bases, with 11 bases left between them. The CDR3 nucleotides read TGCGCCAGCAGCTTGGAAGGGACGGGAAACTATGGCTACACCTTC. This encodes CASSLEGTGNYGYTF.

At least ten counts were recorded for this clonotype. V is TRBV13 and J is TRBJ2-6; D possibly corresponds to TRBD1 (7 bases). Trimming took 5 bases from V and 2 from J, leaving 25 bases between them. There are 20 residues in the CDR3. The germline CDR1 and CDR2 sequences are PRHDT and FYEKMQ (reference sequence). For the CDR3, the DNA is TGTGCCAGCAGCCTGGAGGGGGCGGCCTGGCTTCGAGCTGGGGCCAACGTCCTGACTTTC. The encoded protein is CASSLEGAAWLRAGANVLTF.

This clonotype was seen at least ten times. This chain joins TRBV20-1 and TRBJ2-7; TRBD2 might be the D (6 bases). The CDR3 is 14 residues long. Germline-derived CDR1 and CDR2 are DFQATT and SNEGSKA (reference sequence). The chain's CDR3 is CSATSRTGAYEQYF. The DNA of the CDR3 is TGCAGCGCCACATCCCGGACGGGGGCCTACGAGCAGTACTTC.

This clonotype was seen repeatedly, ten times or more. The V call is TRBV28, the J call TRBJ2-4, with TRBD2 identical over 9 bases. The CDR3 is 15 residues long. With V trimmed by 5 bases and J by 5 bases, 7 bases remained unmatched. Germline V gene lookup returns CDR1 MDHEN and CDR2 SYDVKM. CDR3 protein: CASSTQAGGENIQYF. The CDR3 DNA sequence: TGTGCCAGCAGTACCCAAGCGGGGGGCGAAAACATTCAGTACTTC.

In its sample, this clonotype was seen many times. The chain recombines TRBV12-3 or TRBV12-4 with TRBJ1-2; TRBD1 matches 7 bases. This CDR3 comprises 16 residues. Unmatched junction bases numbered 13, after V lost 6 bases and J lost 3 bases. In DNA, the CDR3 is TGTGCCAGCAGCCCCGGGACAGCGATCTTAGACTATGGCTACACCTTC. Protein sequence: CASSPGTAILDYGYTF.

A remark on this clonotype: Germline is not matched at one junction end, which may reflect a read error. The chain is built from TRBV12-3 or TRBV12-4 and TRBJ1-3; D is ambiguous. The CDR3 loop spans 13 amino acids. CDR3 loop: CASCLRGRNTIYF. CDR3 in DNA: TGTGCCAGCTGTTTAAGAGGGAGGAACACCATATACTTT.

The chain uses TRBV3-1 and TRBJ2-5; 7 nucleotides line up with TRBD1. This CDR3 is 14 amino acids long. Losses at the gene ends were 3 bases for V and 5 bases for J; bases not matched to a gene: 6. Germline-derived CDR1 and CDR2 are LGHDT and YNNKEL (reference sequence). CDR3 sequence (DNA): TGTGCCAGCAGCCAGAACAGGGGATTGGAGACCCAGTACTTC. Its protein product is CASSQNRGLETQYF.

In this sample, this clonotype turned up many times. This chain uses TRBV5-1 with TRBJ2-7, with unresolved D. CDR1 is SGHRS, CDR2 YFSETQ, per germline. Trimming removed 4 bases from V and 1 base from J, with 18 bases in between. CDR3 length: 16 amino acids. CDR3 protein: CASSIGTSLGSYEQYF. Written as DNA, the CDR3 is TGCGCCAGCAGCATAGGAACCAGCCTTGGATCCTACGAGCAGTACTTC.

This clonotype showed up many times. V and J are TRBV11-2 and TRBJ2-5; no clear D. The V gene lost 3 bases and the J gene lost 5 bases, with 10 bases spanning the gap. The CDR3 consists of 13 residues. Germline CDR1 SGHAT, CDR2 FQNNGV. In DNA form, the CDR3 reads TGTGCCAGCAGCTTTGAGTACCGGGAGACCCAGTACTTC. Translation gives CASSFEYRETQYF.

This clonotype showed up many times. This rearrangement joins TRBV10-2 to TRBJ1-2; no definite D call. V was pared by 5 bases and J by 4 bases, with 5 bases between. Germline V gene lookup returns CDR1 WSHSY and CDR2 SAAADI. This CDR3 comprises 11 residues. CDR3 bases: TGCGCCAGCAGTTCTACCTATGGCTACACCTTC. Protein sequence: CASSSTYGYTF.

This clonotype was seen at least ten times. This chain joins TRBV20-1 and TRBJ2-7, with 8 bases fitting TRBD2. Trimming took 5 bases from V and 6 from J; bases not matched to a gene: 9. Germline assignment: CDR1 DFQATT and CDR2 SNEGSKA (reference sequence). The CDR3 has 13 amino acids. This CDR3 reads CSAWARGEGEQYF. Written as DNA, the CDR3 is TGCAGTGCTTGGGCGCGGGGGGAAGGCGAGCAGTACTTC.

In this sample, this clonotype turned up many times. CDR3 region: CSAADTGGADGYTF. CDR3 nucleotide sequence: TGCAGTGCTGCCGATACAGGGGGCGCCGATGGCTACACCTTC. The V gene is TRBV20-1, the J gene TRBJ1-2; 9 nucleotides agree with TRBD1. The CDR3 loop spans 14 amino acids. Germline CDR1 is DFQATT and CDR2 is SNEGSKA (reference sequence). With V trimmed by 5 bases and J by 6 bases, 10 bases remained unmatched.

This clonotype has a count of ten or more. A much larger clone is a single base away; this may be a read error. No conserved phenylalanine or tryptophan is present at the end of the CDR3, so a read error is the likely explanation. The gene calls are TRBV7-8 and TRBJ1-2, with D unclear. The V end lost 2 bases, the J end lost 5 bases, and 12 bases lay between the germline ends. Germline V gene lookup returns CDR1 SGHVS and CDR2 FQNEAQ. The CDR3 is 14 residues long. The CDR3 loop reads CASSLRRQKYGYTL. The CDR3 DNA sequence: TGTGCCAGCAGCTTACGAAGGCAGAAGTATGGCTACACCCTC.

This clonotype was seen many times. The V and J genes are TRBV6-5 and TRBJ2-7, with TRBD2 matching 9 bases. V shed 6 bases and J 1 base; nucleotides not matched to a gene: 7. The CDR3 is 15 amino acids. CDR1 MNHEY and CDR2 SVGAGI come from the germline V gene. CDR3 loop: CASSHGLAGSYEQYF. In DNA, the CDR3 is TGTGCCAGCAGCCACGGGCTAGCGGGGTCCTACGAGCAGTACTTC.

In its sample, this clonotype was seen many times. This chain links TRBV12-5 with TRBJ1-1; 8 bases are a match to TRBD1. The CDR3 consists of 14 residues. Germline loops: CDR1 LGHNT, CDR2 FRNRAP. The J segment lost 4 bases and the V segment lost 5 bases, leaving 6 bases of the junction unmatched. CDR3 residues: CASGAGQGPTEAFF. The CDR3 DNA follows: TGTGCTAGTGGTGCCGGACAGGGCCCCACTGAAGCTTTCTTT.

This clonotype was found many times. The V call is TRBV7-8, the J call TRBJ2-7, with D tentatively TRBD1 (6 bases). V lost 5 bases to trimming and J lost 5 bases, with 10 bases between them. This CDR3 spans 12 amino acids. Germline CDR1 is SGHVS and CDR2 is FQNEAQ. CDR3 protein: CASSKQGHEQYF. In nucleotides, the CDR3 is TGTGCCAGCAGCAAACAGGGCCACGAGCAGTACTTC.

The chain carries TRBV25-1 and TRBJ1-1; 11 nucleotides agree with TRBD1. The germline gives CDR1 MGHDK, CDR2 SYGVNS. The V and J ends lost 6 bases and 8 bases, in that order; junction bases with no gene match: 5. This CDR3 has 13 amino acids. CDR3 nucleotide sequence: TGTGCCAGCAGCGGACAGGGGGCCCGAGAAGCTTTCTTT. Translation gives CASSGQGAREAFF.

About this clonotype itself: A much bigger clone sits one base away, suggesting this may be a read error. In DNA form, the CDR3 reads TGTGCCAGCAGTGACTCGAAAGTCTCCGGGGGGCTGTTTTTT. It yields the protein CASSDSKVSGGLFF. The rearrangement joins TRBV6-4 to TRBJ2-2, with D perhaps matching TRBD2 (6 bases). This CDR3 is built from 14 residues. CDR1 is MRHNA, CDR2 SNTAGT, per germline.

The table lists this clonotype with many counts. The chain has TRBV20-1 and TRBJ1-2; no firm D call. Per the germline V gene, CDR1 is DFQATT and CDR2 is SNEGSKA (reference sequence). CDR3 length: 13 residues. Trimming pared 3 bases from V and 0 bases from J, leaving 8 bases between. The CDR3 DNA reads as TGCAGTGCTAGGTCTGTCACTAACTATGGCTACACCTTC. It specifies CSARSVTNYGYTF.